This TCR beta chain was obtained from a study of blood T cell repertoires in COVID-19. Generated by immunoSEQ multiplex PCR, the TCRdb table keeps only in-frame clones and is missing some. The table shows 150,000 to 200,000 clones, with 70% to 85% occurring only once. The germline V gene encodes CDR1 LGHNT and CDR2 FRNRAP. Trimming at V came to 7 bases and at J to 2 bases, leaving 19 bases not matched to a gene. CDR3 size: 21 residues. The V call is TRBV12-5, the J call TRBJ2-1; 14 nucleotides align to TRBD2. The TCR comes from a human donor with acute or convalescent COVID-19. The donor label of this sample is uncertain. Input material: peripheral blood. CDR3 protein: CASAPPRPGTSGSNTYNEQFF. CDR3 nucleotide sequence: TGTGCTAGTGCCCCCCCCAGACCCGGGACTAGCGGGAGCAACACCTACAATGAGCAGTTCTTC. The whole variable domain, filled in from reference TRBV12-5 and TRBJ2-1, reads DARVTQTPRHKVTEMGQEVTMRCQPILGHNTVFWYRQTMMQGLELLAYFRNRAPLDDSGMPKDRFSAEMPDATLATLKIQPSEPRDSAVYFCASAPPRPGTSGSNTYNEQFFGPGTRLTVL.